What follows are 10 T cell receptor beta chains derived from one specimen sequenced in a study of control samples from healthy donors and cancer patients. Some clones are missing from TCRdb's copy, which holds only in-frame ones; the method was immunoSEQ multiplex PCR. The data show 400,000 to 450,000 clones, about nine tenths seen once. Sequencing was carried out using PBMCs. The receptors were gathered from a man aged 40-49 years with head and neck cancer.

The chain is built from TRBV27 and TRBJ1-2, with 7 positions matching TRBD1. With V trimmed by 6 bases and J by 7 bases, 11 bases remained unmatched. Germline lookup yields CDR1 MNHEY and CDR2 SMNVEV (reference sequence). The CDR3 totals 14 residues. The CDR3: CASRKTGRIGGYTF. The CDR3 DNA sequence: TGTGCCAGCAGGAAGACAGGGAGGATTGGTGGCTACACCTTC.

The chain uses TRBV6-2 or TRBV6-3 and TRBJ2-4; 14 positions match TRBD2. Germline V CDR1 and CDR2: MNHEY, SVGEGT. The V gene end was trimmed by 6 bases and the J gene end by 2 bases; junction bases not matched to a gene: 12. This CDR3 comprises 19 residues. CDR3 amino acids: CASSPTGTSGSRTKNIQYF. The CDR3 region has the DNA TGTGCCAGCAGCCCTACCGGGACTAGCGGGAGTAGGACCAAAAACATTCAGTACTTC.

The chain uses TRBV19 and TRBJ2-2; D is uncertain. The CDR3 runs to 16 residues. Trimming removed 3 bases at V and 4 bases at J, with 15 bases between. Germline V gene data show CDR1 as LNHDA and CDR2 as SQIVND (reference sequence). Here the CDR3 reads CASSISASSGTGELFF. The CDR3 region has the DNA TGTGCCAGTAGTATTTCGGCCAGTTCGGGCACCGGGGAGCTGTTTTTT.

The chain combines TRBV14 with TRBJ1-4; D call uncertain. The ends were cut back, 4 bases at V and 11 bases at J, with 14 bases in the middle. The germline CDR1 and CDR2 sequences are SGHDN and FVKESK. CDR3 length: 13 residues. This CDR3 reads CASSPETMRKLFF. The CDR3 DNA reads as TGTGCCAGCAGCCCAGAAACCATGAGGAAACTGTTTTTT.

Turning to this clone: At one of its ends the junction is not consistent with the germline gene, which may arise from a read error. This chain joins TRBV29-1 and TRBJ2-3; D remains ambiguous. CDR1 and CDR2 (germline): SQVTM, ANQGSEA. This CDR3 is 14 amino acids long. The CDR3 DNA reads TGCAGCGTAGAAGACACCGTAAGCACAGATACGCAGTATTTT. Protein product: CSVEDTVSTDTQYF.

This clone came up once. The gene calls are TRBV18 and TRBJ1-3, with a weak D call TRBD1 (6 bases). Trimming took 1 base from V and 4 from J, leaving 14 bases between them. The CDR3 consists of 16 residues. In germline, CDR1 is KGHSH, CDR2 LQKENI. The CDR3 DNA reads TGTGCCAGCTCACCACAACAGGGTGCTATAGGAAACACCATATATTTT. Translated, it gives CASSPQQGAIGNTIYF.

The chain recombines TRBV19 with TRBJ1-5; perhaps TRBD1 as D (6 bases). Trimming stripped 4 bases from V and 2 bases from J, with 12 bases between. Germline CDR1 and CDR2: LNHDA and SQIVND (reference sequence). The CDR3 runs 15 residues. The CDR3 region is CASSTGEVGNQPQHF. As DNA, the CDR3 is TGTGCCAGTAGTACAGGGGAAGTTGGCAATCAGCCCCAGCATTTT.

About this clone: Other DNA sequences from this sample encode an identical CDR3 as well. The chain recombines TRBV9 with TRBJ1-1; 8 nucleotides agree with TRBD1. V lost 4 bases to trimming and J lost 3 bases; unmatched junction nucleotides: 2. The CDR3 is 13 amino acids. Germline loops: CDR1 SGDLS, CDR2 YYNGEE. CDR3 in amino acids: CASSKQGDTEAFF. CDR3 sequence (DNA): TGTGCCAGCAGCAAACAGGGGGACACTGAAGCTTTCTTT.

The CDR3 DNA sequence: TGCAGCGTTGAAGAAGGCCGAGGGCGCCGATACGAGCAGTACTTC. Protein product: CSVEEGRGRRYEQYF. The J gene is TRBJ2-7, the V gene TRBV29-1; D is possibly TRBD2 (5 bases). Trimming cost V 0 bases and J 4 bases, with 16 bases left between them. Germline V gene data show CDR1 as SQVTM and CDR2 as ANQGSEA. The CDR3 is 15 amino acids.

V and J are TRBV5-1 and TRBJ2-4; 7 bases line up with TRBD2. V lost 4 bases to trimming and J lost 8 bases; unmatched junction nucleotides: 21. The CDR3 is made up of 18 amino acids. CDR1 is SGHRS, CDR2 YFSETQ, per germline. CDR3 amino acids: CASSRTQGGAGLSDIQYF. The CDR3, as DNA: TGCGCCAGCAGCCGGACTCAGGGTGGAGCGGGACTGAGCGACATTCAGTACTTC. The full variable domain, in which reference TRBV5-1 and TRBJ2-4 provide the parts outside the CDR3, is KAGVTQTPRYLIKTRGQQVTLSCSPISGHRSVSWYQQTPGQGLQFLFEYFSETQRNKGNFPGRFSGRQFSNSRSEMNVSTLELGDSALYLCASSRTQGGAGLSDIQYFGAGTRLSVL.